This T cell receptor beta chain was retrieved from a study of tumor-infiltrating lymphocytes in primary liver carcinoma. Whole-study results and caveats: Compared with blood, tumor repertoires held significantly more in their top 250 clones.

This clonotype occurred many times. Its antigen is still unknown. This CDR3 is built from 17 residues. Per the germline V gene, CDR1 is MGHRA and CDR2 is YSYEKL. V was pared by 4 bases and J by 6 bases, with 15 bases of the junction left unmatched. Researchers drew blood RNA from unsorted whole blood and extracted germline DNA as well. From approximately 0.5 ug of total RNA, TCR beta-specific cDNA was reverse-transcribed using a constant-region primer. Construction of TCR beta libraries relied on three successive nested multiplex PCR rounds employing slightly modified ARM-PCR. Amplification in the first two PCR rounds was performed using TRBV1-TRBV30 forward primers and a C-beta reverse primer for around 9 cycles each. TCRdb reanalysed the multiplex PCR reads using MiXCR and keeps one entry per CDR3 protein. The sample lists fewer than 400,000 distinct CDR3 sequences; about three fifths were seen once.

Material for sequencing was peripheral blood. The TCR comes from a woman aged 30 to 39 with primary liver carcinoma and hepatitis B virus infection. The rearrangement joins TRBV4-1 to TRBJ2-1, with TRBD2 matching 7 bases. The chain's CDR3 is CASSPAFPSGMINEQFF. Written as DNA, the CDR3 is TGCGCCAGCAGCCCCGCCTTCCCCAGCGGGATGATCAATGAGCAGTTCTTC.